The present T cell receptor beta chain was sequenced within a study of vaccination effects on CD4 cells after COVID-19. Sequenced by immunoSEQ multiplex PCR; TCRdb stores in-frame clones only, minus some. Seen here are 66,000 or so clones, about 67% observed once, and the top ten hold around 2.4%. In regard to this clone: What it binds is not known.

This CDR3 contains 15 residues. CDR1 is ENHRY, CDR2 SYGVKD, per germline. V lost 0 bases to trimming and J lost 2 bases, with 11 bases between them. Cultured cells yielded isolated CD4+ T cells after around 9 days. Two-dose vaccination with either BNT162b2 or mRNA-1273 was given to the participants. In the cultures, half the medium was exchanged for IL-2 medium on days 3 and 7. The sequence was collected from a human donor who received a COVID-19 vaccine. The material sequenced was CD4+ T cells from PBMCs cultured without peptide, taken after COVID-19 vaccination. This sequence joins TRBV10-3 and TRBJ2-7; the D gene is possibly TRBD1 (6 bases). CDR3 nucleotide sequence: TGTGCCATCAGTGAGTCGGCAGGGGCTACCTACGAGCAGTACGTC. It specifies CAISESAGATYEQYV.